The 10 T cell receptor beta chains below come from one sample, sequenced in a study of T-cell reconstitution after alpha-beta-depleted transplantation in children. Construction of the TCRbeta library involved unique molecular identifiers. Using its own MiXCR run on the PCR reads, TCRdb lists one record per CDR3 protein. The sample has 900,000 or so distinct CDR3 sequences; roughly 15% are singletons. The source material was PBMCs, mostly from graft donor cells, sampled 360 days after TCRalphabeta/CD19-depleted stem cell transplant. The receptors originated from a male patient younger than 18 who had a stem cell transplant for acute lymphoblastic leukemia, so the T cells may come from the graft donor.

The chain uses TRBV9 and TRBJ2-1; TRBD2 aligns across 8 bases. This CDR3 spans 16 amino acids. Losses at the gene ends were 0 bases for V and 4 bases for J; bases not matched to a gene: 6. CDR1 is SGDLS and CDR2 is YYNGEE in the germline V gene. CDR3 loop: CASSVATSGIYNEQFF. In nucleotides, the CDR3 is TGTGCCAGCAGCGTAGCAACTAGCGGAATTTACAATGAGCAGTTCTTC.

The chain recombines TRBV5-5 with TRBJ1-6; D gene uncertain. Germline CDR1 is SGHKS and CDR2 is YYEKEE (reference sequence). This CDR3 has 11 residues. Trimming left V 1 base short and J 9 bases short, with 2 bases between. The CDR3 protein is CASSLSSPLHF. As DNA, the CDR3 is TGTGCCAGCAGCTTGTCTTCACCCCTCCACTTT.

The chain has TRBV7-9 and TRBJ2-2, with D possibly TRBD2 on 6 matching bases. This CDR3 is 17 amino acids long. The V and J ends lost 3 bases and 0 bases respectively, with 14 bases between them. The germline V gene encodes CDR1 SEHNR and CDR2 FQNEAQ (reference sequence). As DNA, the CDR3 is TGTGCCAGCAGCTTCCTCACGGGACTTACGAACACCGGGGAGCTGTTTTTT. Amino acid sequence: CASSFLTGLTNTGELFF.

V is TRBV18 and J is TRBJ2-1; 9 nucleotides match TRBD1. CDR1 is KGHSH and CDR2 is LQKENI in the germline V gene. V lost 8 bases, J lost 7 bases, and 15 bases stayed unmatched. The CDR3 runs to 16 residues. Here the CDR3 DNA reads TGTGCCAGCAGCACTTCCGGGACAGGGCGTGTGAATGAGCAGTTCTTC. Its translation is CASSTSGTGRVNEQFF.

This chain connects TRBV10-2 to TRBJ2-2; a weak D match, TRBD1 (6 bases). Germline lookup yields CDR1 WSHSY and CDR2 SAAADI. The CDR3 covers 17 residues. Trimming removed 6 bases from V and 0 bases from J, with 17 bases in between. The CDR3: CASRTPLGTTNTGELFF. The CDR3 coding sequence is TGCGCCAGCAGAACCCCACTCGGGACAACGAACACCGGGGAGCTGTTTTTT.

The chain joins TRBV18 to TRBJ1-2; D is undetermined. Germline assignment: CDR1 KGHSH and CDR2 LQKENI. CDR3 length: 14 residues. V was trimmed by 0 bases and J by 5 bases, leaving 10 bases between them. The CDR3 loop is CASSPPGQFYGYTF. As DNA, the CDR3 is TGTGCCAGCTCACCACCAGGGCAGTTTTATGGCTACACCTTC. Based on the CDR3 plus reference TRBV18 and TRBJ1-2, the full variable domain is NAGVMQNPRHLVRRRGQEARLRCSPMKGHSHVYWYRQLPEEGLKFMVYLQKENIIDESGMPKERFSAEFPKEGPSILRIQQVVRGDSAAYFCASSPPGQFYGYTFGSGTRLTVV.

The chain has TRBV6-5 and TRBJ2-2; tentatively, D is TRBD2 (6 bases). CDR1 MNHEY and CDR2 SVGAGI come from the germline V gene. The V end was cut by 4 bases, the J end by 3 bases, with 18 bases between. This CDR3 is built from 17 residues. The CDR3 reads CASSSPGLKADTGELFF. The CDR3 nucleotides read TGTGCCAGCAGTTCCCCGGGACTTAAAGCGGACACCGGGGAGCTGTTTTTT.

This clonotype was counted ten times or more. CDR3 amino acids: CATPQRTSGRRGPEYF. DNA of the CDR3: TGTGCCACCCCCCAAAGGACTAGCGGGAGACGGGGGCCGGAGTACTTC. The V call is TRBV24-1, the J call TRBJ2-7; 13 nucleotides line up with TRBD2. V shed 9 bases, J shed 11 bases, and the junction held 18 bases outside the gene matches. CDR3 length: 16 amino acids. Germline V gene lookup returns CDR1 KGHDR and CDR2 SFDVKD.

The V gene is TRBV20-1, the J gene TRBJ1-2; D is possibly TRBD1 (6 bases). V shed 5 bases and J shed 5 bases, with 18 bases lying between them. The CDR3 totals 14 residues. In germline, CDR1 is DFQATT, CDR2 SNEGSKA (reference sequence). The CDR3 is CSAEDSLLGYGYTF. CDR3 DNA: TGCAGTGCTGAGGACAGTCTGTTGGGGTATGGCTACACCTTC.

This clonotype turned up a few times. The chain has TRBV4-1 and TRBJ1-3; D is unresolved. The CDR3 is made up of 15 amino acids. Trimming pared 4 bases from V and 4 bases from J, leaving 14 bases between. Germline loops: CDR1 MGHRA, CDR2 YSYEKL. CDR3 DNA sequence: TGCGCCAGCAGCCCCCTAATGCTAAGGGGAAACACCATATATTTT. It encodes CASSPLMLRGNTIYF.